What follows are 21 T cell receptor beta chains derived from one specimen sequenced in a study of T-cell reconstitution after alpha-beta-depleted transplantation in children. For TCRbeta, the library was prepared with unique molecular identifiers. TCRdb analysed the PCR reads with MiXCR anew, one entry per CDR3 protein. In the table there are around 500,000 distinct CDR3 sequences, 23% of which are singletons. This specimen was PBMCs, mostly from graft donor cells, taken 360 days after TCRalphabeta/CD19-depleted stem cell transplant. The receptors come from a boy under three years old who had a stem cell transplant for acute myeloid leukemia, so the T cells may come from the graft donor.

This clonotype occurred many times. This rearrangement joins TRBV2 to TRBJ1-5; D unresolved. V lost 6 bases and J lost 7, with 10 bases in between. The length of the CDR3 is 12 residues. CDR1 SNHLY and CDR2 FYNNEI come from the germline V gene. This chain's CDR3 is CASSPPLQPQHF. The CDR3, as DNA: TGTGCCAGCAGCCCCCCCCTCCAGCCCCAGCATTTT.

Many counts were recorded for this clonotype. The gene calls are TRBV7-2 and TRBJ2-3; possibly TRBD2 for D (5 bases). Deletions cut 5 bases from V and 1 base from J, with 10 bases between. The V gene's germline CDR1 is SGHTA and CDR2 FQGNSA. The length of the CDR3 is 14 residues. Here the CDR3 DNA reads TGTGCCAGCAGCCGAGCGGACCGCACAGATACGCAGTATTTT. Protein sequence: CASSRADRTDTQYF.

This clonotype was seen only a few times. This rearrangement joins TRBV4-1 to TRBJ1-4; no clear D gene. The CDR3 spans 13 residues. Germline V gene lookup returns CDR1 MGHRA and CDR2 YSYEKL. V lost 1 base, J lost 5 bases, and 5 bases lay in between. The CDR3, as DNA: TGCGCCAGCAGCCAAGTCCTGAATGAAAAACTGTTTTTT. Translation gives CASSQVLNEKLFF.

This clonotype was counted between two and nine times. The V call is TRBV27, the J call TRBJ1-4, with 7 bases that match TRBD1. The V segment lost 6 bases and the J segment 2 bases; nucleotides outside the gene matches: 6. From germline, CDR1 is MNHEY and CDR2 SMNVEV (reference sequence). This CDR3 has 15 amino acids. CDR3 DNA sequence: TGTGCCAGCAGCCCTCGACAGGGCACTAATGAAAAACTGTTTTTT. Amino acid sequence: CASSPRQGTNEKLFF.

This clonotype turned up a few times. V gene TRBV10-3 combines with J gene TRBJ1-2; no clear D gene. The length of the CDR3 is 14 residues. Trimming removed 2 bases at V and 3 bases at J, with 10 bases between. Germline loops: CDR1 ENHRY, CDR2 SYGVKD. The CDR3 region has the DNA TGTGCCATCAGTGAGGGTCGATGGGACTATGGCTACACCTTC. This gives the protein CAISEGRWDYGYTF.

The chain links TRBV7-3 to TRBJ2-1; possible D gene TRBD2, 6 bases. The germline CDR1 and CDR2 sequences are SGHTA and FQGTGA. The length of the CDR3 is 13 residues. V lost 3 bases, J lost 8 bases, and 11 bases lay in between. The CDR3 region has the DNA TGTGCCAGCAGCTTCTGGGTAGCGGATGAGCAGTTCTTC. Protein: CASSFWVADEQFF.

This clonotype was seen ten or more times. The rearrangement uses TRBV12-3 or TRBV12-4 and TRBJ1-5, with 7 bases that match TRBD1. This CDR3 comprises 14 residues. V dropped 7 bases and J dropped 0; count of bases not matched to a gene: 3. The CDR3 DNA follows: TGTGCCAGCAACCGACAGGGTAGCAATCAGCCCCAGCATTTT. This gives the protein CASNRQGSNQPQHF.

This clonotype was detected ten times or more. CDR3 region: CSARESWGNEQYF. DNA of the CDR3: TGCAGTGCTAGAGAATCCTGGGGGAACGAGCAGTACTTC. The chain employs TRBV20-1 and TRBJ2-7; D is perhaps TRBD1 or TRBD2 (5 bases each). Trimming pared 0 bases from V and 5 bases from J, leaving 11 bases between. The CDR3 sequence is 13 residues long. The germline V gene has CDR1 DFQATT and CDR2 SNEGSKA (reference sequence).

This clonotype was counted between two and nine times. This chain links TRBV20-1 with TRBJ2-3, with D perhaps TRBD1 or TRBD2 (6 bases each). The CDR3 spans 14 residues. V was clipped by 8 bases and J by 2 bases, with 17 bases between them. Germline values: CDR1 DFQATT, CDR2 SNEGSKA (reference sequence). The CDR3 loop is CSPQLGGHTDTQYF. In nucleotides, the CDR3 is TGCAGTCCCCAACTCGGGGGACACACAGATACGCAGTATTTT.

This chain connects TRBV9 to TRBJ2-2, with D maybe TRBD2 (5 bases). In germline, CDR1 is SGDLS, CDR2 YYNGEE. The CDR3 length is 16 residues. The V end lost 0 bases, the J end lost 5 bases, and 14 bases lay between the germline ends. The CDR3 region is CASSVDQRGFTGELFF. The CDR3 bases are TGTGCCAGCAGCGTAGATCAGCGAGGGTTTACCGGGGAGCTGTTTTTT.

This clonotype occurred a few times. The chain combines TRBV12-3 or TRBV12-4 with TRBJ2-1, with TRBD2 matching 10 bases. The length of the CDR3 is 14 residues. The ends lost 10 bases at V and 6 bases at J; junction bases unmatched: 9. Here the CDR3 DNA reads TGTGCCATTCGACCGGGACTAGCGCGCAATGAGCAGTTCTTC. Its protein is CAIRPGLARNEQFF.

This clonotype turned up a few times. The chain is built from TRBV13 and TRBJ2-3; D not certain. V lost 1 base, J lost 0 bases, and 5 bases lay in between. From germline, CDR1 is PRHDT and CDR2 FYEKMQ (reference sequence). This CDR3 has 14 amino acids. CDR3 sequence reads: CASSLDGSTDTQYF. The CDR3 DNA follows: TGTGCCAGCAGCTTAGATGGGAGCACAGATACGCAGTATTTT.

The J gene is TRBJ2-5, the V gene TRBV5-6; tentative D call: TRBD2 (6 bases). V dropped 2 bases and J dropped 2 bases, with 16 bases sitting between them. The CDR3 runs to 16 residues. The germline V gene has CDR1 SGHDT and CDR2 YYEEEE. The CDR3 nucleotides read TGTGCCAGCAGCTTCGGGGGTGGACAAATGCAAGAGACCCAGTACTTC. It encodes CASSFGGGQMQETQYF.

There are many counts of this clonotype. The chain recombines TRBV12-3 or TRBV12-4 with TRBJ2-7; D is unclear. The CDR3 has 12 amino acids. Trimming left V 2 bases short and J 3 bases short, with 5 bases between. The CDR3 region has the DNA TGTGCCAGCAGTTTAAAAGGCTACGAGCAGTACGTC. Amino acid sequence: CASSLKGYEQYV.

The CDR3 is CASSSKAGDSVPYEQYV. Here the CDR3 DNA reads TGTGCCAGCAGTTCCAAAGCGGGGGATTCGGTTCCTTACGAGCAGTACGTC. This chain links TRBV6-5 with TRBJ2-7; 8 bases line up with TRBD2. CDR3 length: 17 residues. V lost 4 bases to trimming and J lost 4 bases; unmatched junction nucleotides: 15. The germline gives CDR1 MNHEY, CDR2 SVGAGI.

This CDR3 is CSARGDRGRTEAFF. As DNA, the CDR3 is TGCAGTGCAAGGGGGGACAGGGGGCGAACTGAAGCTTTCTTT. The J gene is TRBJ1-1, the V gene TRBV20-1; 12 bases match TRBD1. The junction had 7 bases not matched to a gene; V was cut back by 6 bases and J by 5 bases. Germline V CDR1 and CDR2: DFQATT, SNEGSKA (reference sequence). The CDR3 contains 14 residues.

This clonotype has a count of ten or more. The V gene is TRBV29-1, the J gene TRBJ1-2, with D possibly matching TRBD1 (6 bases). CDR3 size: 12 residues. V was shortened by 7 bases and J by 4 bases, with 13 bases between the two germline ends. The germline V gene encodes CDR1 SQVTM and CDR2 ANQGSEA. This CDR3 reads CSATGSTYGYTF. The CDR3 DNA follows: TGCAGCGCCACAGGGTCTACCTATGGCTACACCTTC.

This sequence joins TRBV20-1 and TRBJ2-3; 11 bases map to TRBD2. Germline V CDR1 and CDR2: DFQATT, SNEGSKA (reference sequence). J was trimmed by 0 bases and V by 5 bases; bases with no gene match: 13. The CDR3 is 18 amino acids. DNA of the CDR3: TGCAGTGCTGGACCGACTAGCGGGGTTTTCATTAGCACAGATACGCAGTATTTT. It is translated as CSAGPTSGVFISTDTQYF.

In its sample, this clonotype was seen many times. An end of the junction does not agree with germline; a read error may underlie this. The chain recombines TRBV6-5 with TRBJ2-1; the D gene is possibly TRBD2 (6 bases). Germline V gives CDR1 MNHEY, CDR2 SVGAGI. The length of the CDR3 is 15 residues. Here the CDR3 DNA reads TGTGCCAGCAGTTACTCAGGGACTTCCTCCAATGAGCAGTTCTTC. Protein product: CASSYSGTSSNEQFF.

The table lists this clonotype with many counts. The rearrangement joins TRBV18 to TRBJ1-5; 7 bases map to TRBD1. Germline V gene sequence: CDR1 KGHSH, CDR2 LQKENI. CDR3 length equals 14 residues. J lost 3 bases, V lost 3 bases, and 2 bases had no gene match. CDR3 region: CASSPTGNNQPQHF. The CDR3 bases are TGTGCCAGCTCACCGACAGGGAACAATCAGCCCCAGCATTTT.

The chain has TRBV21-1 and TRBJ2-7; the table's D call, TRBD1, has no DNA check behind it. TRBV21-1 corresponds to a pseudogene. This CDR3 is built from 14 residues. DNA of the CDR3: TGTGCCAGCAGCAAAGGGGGGACCCCATACGAGCAGTACGTC. Its protein product is CASSKGGTPYEQYV.